The T cell receptor (beta chain) under discussion was sequenced for a study of cytomegalovirus exposure and HLA in healthy donors. About the study: Researchers found that roughly 81% of 350 to 500 genotyped donors fell within the Caucasian-associated ancestry cluster. Findings and limits, study-wide: Later on, an analysis found that several of the most significant clusters appeared to be linked to common viral pathogens, which included parvovirus B19.

Concerning this clone itself: Its antigen is undetermined.

The PCR made use of 60 Vbeta and 13 Jbeta primers. The assay was immunoSEQ multiplex PCR, and TCRdb's table has in-frame clones only and misses some. The profile shows around 280,000 clones, about 90% of them singletons. Sequenced: PBMCs. The TCR was taken from a woman aged 18-29 years in good health and CMV-seronegative.

The DNA for the CDR3 is TGTGCCAGCAGTGACCCCCGGGGCAATCAGCCCCAGCATTTT. It translates to CASSDPRGNQPQHF. The chain employs TRBV2 and TRBJ1-5, with D unclear. V was cut by 3 bases and J by 2 bases, with 8 bases left in between. CDR1 is SNHLY, CDR2 FYNNEI, per germline. The CDR3 sequence is 14 residues long. Based on the CDR3 plus reference TRBV2 and TRBJ1-5, the full variable domain is EPEVTQTPSHQVTQMGQEVILRCVPISNHLYFYWYRQILGQKVEFLVSFYNNEISEKSEIFDDQFSVERPDGSNFTLKIRSTKLEDSAMYFCASSDPRGNQPQHFGDGTRLSIL.